The 14 T cell receptor beta chains below all came from one sample that was sequenced in a study of blood T cells in healthy people across ages. The authors ran a second PCR of roughly 6 to 11 cycles using a sample-barcoded 5' primer and a J-beta primer mix. Each CDR3 protein gets one entry after TCRdb re-called the 5' RACE reads with MiXCR. The data contain roughly 2 million distinct CDR3 sequences, around half of them singletons. Sequencing was performed on blood. The receptors shown here come from a woman aged 40 to 50 in good health.

This clonotype was detected ten times or more. This sequence joins TRBV18 and TRBJ2-7; D not resolved. V lost 5 bases and J lost 6, with 11 bases in between. CDR1 is KGHSH, CDR2 LQKENI, per germline. The CDR3 is 12 residues long. The CDR3 sequence: CASSSLAGEQYF. The CDR3 DNA reads as TGTGCCAGCTCATCCTTAGCCGGCGAGCAGTACTTC.

The rearrangement links TRBV12-3 or TRBV12-4 to TRBJ2-5; 10 nucleotides agree with TRBD1. The CDR3 spans 16 residues. The junction had 5 bases not matched to a gene; V was cut back by 4 bases and J by 0 bases. The CDR3 reads CASSSRTGGNQETQYF. In DNA, the CDR3 is TGTGCCAGCAGTTCCAGGACAGGGGGAAACCAAGAGACCCAGTACTTC.

V is TRBV5-1 and J is TRBJ1-6, with TRBD1 matching over 8 bases. The ends lost 2 bases at V and 11 bases at J; junction bases unmatched: 9. Germline V CDR1 and CDR2: SGHRS, YFSETQ. This CDR3 contains 15 residues. This CDR3 reads CASSFGQGQRPPLHF. The CDR3 DNA reads TGCGCCAGCAGCTTCGGACAGGGCCAGCGCCCACCCCTCCACTTT.

The chain combines TRBV10-3 with TRBJ2-1, with 10 positions matching TRBD2. This CDR3 contains 14 residues. CDR1 ENHRY and CDR2 SYGVKD come from the germline V gene. Trimming took 10 bases from V and 6 from J; bases not matched to a gene: 9. Written as DNA, the CDR3 is TGTGCCACGGAAAGCGGGGGGGCCACCAATGAGCAGTTCTTC. Translation: CATESGGATNEQFF.

The genes are TRBV7-2 and TRBJ2-1, with TRBD1 matching 8 bases. The V and J ends lost 5 bases and 4 bases, in that order; junction bases with no gene match: 10. The CDR3 has 16 residues. Germline V gene sequence: CDR1 SGHTA, CDR2 FQGNSA. Here the CDR3 reads CASSLRRQGMYNEQFF. The CDR3 DNA sequence: TGTGCCAGCAGCCTCAGGAGACAGGGGATGTACAATGAGCAGTTCTTC.

The J gene is TRBJ2-5, the V gene TRBV7-2; 7 bases agree with TRBD2. The CDR3 loop spans 16 amino acids. The germline V gene has CDR1 SGHTA and CDR2 FQGNSA. V trimming: 6 bases; J trimming: 1 base; junction bases outside the gene matches: 11. The CDR3 coding sequence is TGTGCCAGCAGATCACTTCAGCGGGGCTCCCAAGAGACCCAGTACTTC. Amino acid sequence: CASRSLQRGSQETQYF. The complete variable domain, with remaining parts taken from reference TRBV7-2 and TRBJ2-5, reads GAGVSQSPSNKVTEKGKDVELRCDPISGHTALYWYRQSLGQGLEFLIYFQGNSAPDKSGLPSDRFSAERTGGSVSTLTIQRTQQEDSAVYLCASRSLQRGSQETQYFGPGTRLLVL.

The sample holds a few counts of this clonotype. J is TRBJ2-5 and V is TRBV7-2; D unresolved. The CDR3 extends over 15 amino acids. The germline V gene encodes CDR1 SGHTA and CDR2 FQGNSA. Trimming cost V 5 bases and J 4 bases, with 17 bases left between them. The CDR3 DNA is TGTGCCAGCAGCCTGCTCCCTGGGTTGAGAGAGACCCAGTACTTC. It specifies CASSLLPGLRETQYF.

This clonotype occurred a few times. The rearrangement joins TRBV20-1 to TRBJ2-1; D possibly uses TRBD1 or TRBD2 (6 bases each). Germline CDR1 DFQATT, CDR2 SNEGSKA (reference sequence). Between the trimmed V and J ends, which lost 5 bases and 6 bases, there was a span of 14 bases. There are 13 residues in the CDR3. CDR3 loop: CSAGGRGLNEQFF. DNA for the CDR3: TGCAGTGCTGGGGGGCGGGGCCTCAATGAGCAGTTCTTC.

The table lists this clonotype with a few counts. This chain joins TRBV20-1 and TRBJ2-5; 8 positions agree with TRBD1. Germline V lookup: CDR1 DFQATT, CDR2 SNEGSKA (reference sequence). V trimming: 4 bases; J trimming: 0 bases; junction bases outside the gene matches: 7. There are 15 residues in the CDR3. The CDR3 DNA reads as TGCAGTGCTACCCCACCACAGGGGGACCAAGAGACCCAGTACTTC. Amino acids: CSATPPQGDQETQYF.

CDR3 sequence reads: CASSFGQGFGYTF. The DNA for the CDR3 is TGTGCCAGCAGCTTTGGACAGGGTTTTGGCTACACCTTC. The chain joins TRBV7-2 to TRBJ1-2, with TRBD1 identical over 8 bases. The J segment lost 7 bases and the V segment lost 3 bases, leaving 4 bases of the junction unmatched. This CDR3 comprises 13 residues. Germline assignment: CDR1 SGHTA and CDR2 FQGNSA. The entire variable domain, with the rest obtained from reference TRBV7-2 and TRBJ1-2, is as follows: GAGVSQSPSNKVTEKGKDVELRCDPISGHTALYWYRQSLGQGLEFLIYFQGNSAPDKSGLPSDRFSAERTGGSVSTLTIQRTQQEDSAVYLCASSFGQGFGYTFGSGTRLTVV.

This clonotype was seen once. The chain recombines TRBV14 with TRBJ1-1; D gene unclear. The CDR3 consists of 17 residues. V lost 1 base and J 0 bases, leaving 15 bases between the germline ends. CDR1 and CDR2 (germline): SGHDN, FVKESK. Written as DNA, the CDR3 is TGTGCCAGCAGCCAAGGCAGAGGGAGGACTATGAACACTGAAGCTTTCTTT. It encodes CASSQGRGRTMNTEAFF.

The chain couples TRBV5-1 to TRBJ2-1; 9 nucleotides match TRBD1. The J call may be faulty, since TRBJ2-7 better matches the DNA end. The CDR3 has 13 residues. Looked up from germline, CDR1 is SGHRS and CDR2 is YFSETQ. The DNA for the CDR3 is TGCGCCAGCCGAACGGGACAGGGCAATGAGCAGTACTTC. It is translated as CASRTGQGNEQYF.

This clonotype was picked up one time. Germline and junction disagree at one end, which may indicate a read error. V is TRBV6-6 and J is TRBJ2-2; D is unresolved. The CDR3 loop spans 15 amino acids. From germline, CDR1 is MNHNY and CDR2 SVGAGI (reference sequence). As DNA, the CDR3 is TGTACCAGCAGCCGACCGCTTTCCAACACCGGGGAGCTGTTTTTT. Translation gives CTSSRPLSNTGELFF.

Only a few counts were recorded for this clonotype. The chain employs TRBV20-1 and TRBJ1-5; no clear D. Germline V gene sequence: CDR1 DFQATT, CDR2 SNEGSKA (reference sequence). The V end was cut by 3 bases, the J end by 3 bases, with 9 bases between. The CDR3 loop spans 13 amino acids. CDR3 sequence reads: CSASSGINQPQHF. The CDR3 nucleotides are TGCAGTGCTAGTTCCGGAATCAATCAGCCCCAGCATTTT.